This entry describes one T cell receptor beta chain. This clonotype was observed many times. The specificity of this receptor is unknown. No base quality information exists; no much larger clone differs at one position. Hyperthyroidism patients were newly diagnosed, had a disease duration of under 2 months, and were aged 18 to 65 years. Any patient with an uncontrolled infection, another autoimmune disease, pregnancy or lactation was excluded. Clinical symptoms, serum thyroxine and TRAb, thyroid ultrasound, and orbital computed tomography formed the basis for the diagnoses. Blood from progressor patients was collected at the time of first diagnosis with hyperthyroidism, before any ophthalmopathy symptoms had appeared. PBMCs were isolated from 10 ml of fresh peripheral blood by Ficoll-Paque density gradient centrifugation. Progressor patients were defined as those initially diagnosed with Graves' hyperthyroidism in whom ophthalmopathy developed during follow-up. Total RNA was extracted using Trizol reagent, and RNA quality was assessed on an Agilent 2100 Bioanalyzer.

TCR beta CDR3 regions were amplified from RNA transcripts. A first-round RT-PCR of the TCR CDR3 used the HTBI primer set with the Qiagen OneStep RT-PCR kit. Libraries were constructed in a second round of multiplex PCR, after which size selection and purification were carried out. The libraries were sequenced on an Illumina HiSeq2000 using paired-end 100 bp reads. The authors' pipeline ran thus. SOAPnuke was used to process the raw data, removing reads that contained adapters or uncalled bases, had a mean Phred below 15, or lacked an exact match to the constant primer or identifier. High-quality paired reads were merged with COPE v1.2.5, and unique nucleotide sequences were defined as clonotypes. MiTCR v1.1 was used to align clonotypes to the IMGT TRBV, TRBD and TRBJ reference segments. The analysis included only V-J combinations with a frequency above 0.0001, which together covered 98% to 99.2% of the repertoires. A TCS score was defined as the ratio between F50 (clonal expansion) and ExV (chaos), using BLOSUM62-based TCRdist between CDR3 peptides within each V-J. Welch's t-statistics and random forest reduced 514 V-J features to 10 to 15, which were used in a naive Bayes classifier (R e1071). TCRdb itself trimmed the public reads at Q25 with fastp, ran MiXCR and retained productive beta chains. Under each unique CDR3 protein, matching rows form one entry showing the most common genes and DNA. These V and J calls rely on TCRdb rather than the paper's analysis. Recorded for this sample are about 280,000 distinct CDR3 sequences; less than 30% of them occurred a single time. The ten largest clones represent approximately 30% of the sample.

Inclusive of the bounding cysteine and phenylalanine, the CDR3 is 14 residues long. CDR3 DNA is the only sequence kept; it has 42 bases, read in frame from the first base. Ends trimmed: V by 6 bases, J by 5 bases; bases unmatched to a gene: 5. The germline V gene yields MDHEN for CDR1 and SYDVKM for CDR2. This sample is drawn from a study of T cells in Graves' hyperthyroidism and ophthalmopathy (dated by TCRdb to the late 2010s). With respect to the entire study: Peripheral blood was sampled at the time of initial diagnosis, prior to any treatment. TCR V-J signatures able to tell the groups apart were searched for in a discovery cohort of 90 to 100 patients, of whom over 40 had Graves' ophthalmopathy and about 60 had stable Graves' hyperthyroidism. Prospective prediction of ophthalmopathy was tested in an independent validation cohort consisting of some 20 hyperthyroidism patients and some 16 patients who later progressed to ophthalmopathy. The roughly 91 discovery patients were randomly divided into training and test sets at a 7:3 ratio. In about 6 Graves' hyperthyroidism patients, the study also compared T-cell repertoires from thyroid tissue with T-cell repertoires from blood. After sampling, hyperthyroidism patients received methimazole starting at 30 mg daily, and ophthalmopathy patients received high-dose intravenous methylprednisolone. The paper describes TCR Vbeta CDR3 sequencing of around 130 peripheral blood samples, made up of 43 ophthalmopathy patients, around 78 hyperthyroidism patients and 17 progressor patients.

The full study reports these points: No statistical method was used to fix the sample size in advance, and group allocation was not hidden from the investigators. Blood samples also contained most of the expanded thyroid clonotypes (frequency above 0.001), which suggests that blood repertoires may reflect thyroid immune responses. Ophthalmopathy was separated from stable hyperthyroidism by a 13 V-J signature model, with over 85% sensitivity and roughly 81% specificity obtained in cross-validation and 80%/75% obtained in testing. In validation, the model predicted progression to ophthalmopathy with roughly 70% sensitivity and roughly 75% specificity, a median of 6.5 months before onset.

This sequence uses TRBV28 and TRBJ2-7; TRBD1 aligns with 12 central bases. The specimen sequenced was blood. This TCR came from a man aged 40-50 years with Graves' hyperthyroidism that later progressed to Graves' ophthalmopathy. Here the CDR3 is given as CASRMGQGANEQYF. At the DNA level, the sequence is TGTGCCAGCAGGATGGGACAGGGGGCCAACGAGCAGTACTTC.